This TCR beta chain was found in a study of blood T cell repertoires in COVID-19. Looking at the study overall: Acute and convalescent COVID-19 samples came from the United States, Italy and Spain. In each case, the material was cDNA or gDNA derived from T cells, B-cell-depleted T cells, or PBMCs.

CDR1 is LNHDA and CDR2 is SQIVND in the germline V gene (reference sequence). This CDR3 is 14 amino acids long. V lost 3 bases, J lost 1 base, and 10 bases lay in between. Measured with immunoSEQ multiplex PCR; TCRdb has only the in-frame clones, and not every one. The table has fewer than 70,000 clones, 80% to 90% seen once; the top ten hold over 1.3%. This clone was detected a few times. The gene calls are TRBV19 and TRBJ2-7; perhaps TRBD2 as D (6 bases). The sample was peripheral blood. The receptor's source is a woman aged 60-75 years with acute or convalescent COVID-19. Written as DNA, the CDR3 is TGTGCCAGTAGTATGTATAGCGGATCCTACGAGCAGTACTTC. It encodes CASSMYSGSYEQYF.